The 23 T cell receptor beta chains below come from one sample, sequenced in a study of T cells in localized non-small cell lung cancer. Repertoires were generated with immunoSEQ multiplex PCR, while TCRdb's copy carries only in-frame clones and drops some. This table has some 10,000 clones, around two fifths appearing once. The material was lymph node tissue, obtained before any cancer treatment. These receptors originate from a woman aged 35 to 69 with stage I lung adenocarcinoma.

V usage is TRBV6-8 and J usage is TRBJ1-2, with TRBD1 matching 9 bases. V lost 5 bases and J lost 0; bases outside the gene matches: 4. This CDR3 spans 15 amino acids. In germline, CDR1 is MNHGY, CDR2 SAAAGT. CDR3 loop: CASSRGTGTNYGYTF. The CDR3 bases are TGTGCCAGCAGTAGAGGGACAGGGACTAACTATGGCTACACCTTC.

The chain combines TRBV25-1 with TRBJ1-1; D possibly corresponds to TRBD1 (5 bases). V was trimmed by 3 bases and J by 1 base, leaving 15 bases between them. CDR3 length: 16 residues. CDR1 and CDR2 (germline): MGHDK, SYGVNS. CDR3 nucleotides: TGTGCCAGCAGTGATGAGGGGAGGGGCGGGAACACTGAAGCTTTCTTT. The encoded protein is CASSDEGRGGNTEAFF.

This clone turned up a few times. The rearrangement joins TRBV9 to TRBJ2-3; D gene unclear. With 2 bases removed from V and 3 bases from J, the gap between germline ends came to 10 bases. Germline V gene lookup returns CDR1 SGDLS and CDR2 YYNGEE. The CDR3 has 14 residues. CDR3 residues: CASSVDSRTDTQYF. In DNA form, the CDR3 reads TGTGCCAGCAGCGTCGACTCCCGGACAGATACGCAGTATTTT.

The chain employs TRBV2 and TRBJ2-7; 8 nucleotides match TRBD1. Per the germline V gene, CDR1 is SNHLY and CDR2 is FYNNEI. V shed 4 bases and J 2 bases; nucleotides not matched to a gene: 10. This CDR3 region has 16 residues. The CDR3 nucleotides are TGTGCCAGCAGTGTCGGGCAGGGGGCGCGTACCTACGAGCAGTACTTC. The encoded protein is CASSVGQGARTYEQYF.

This clone was counted a few times. The chain joins TRBV30 to TRBJ2-3, with D possibly matching TRBD1 (5 bases). This CDR3 spans 11 amino acids. V shed 5 bases and J shed 4 bases, with 7 bases lying between them. The V gene's germline CDR1 is GTSNPN and CDR2 SVGIG (reference sequence). CDR3 amino acids: CAWGRADTQYF. The CDR3 DNA reads as TGTGCCTGGGGCAGGGCAGATACGCAGTATTTT.

This rearrangement joins TRBV29-1 to TRBJ1-6, with 7 nucleotides matching TRBD1. The germline V gene has CDR1 SQVTM and CDR2 ANQGSEA. The CDR3 has 14 residues. V gave up 6 bases and J gave up 7 bases; unmatched junction bases: 9. The CDR3 sequence is CSVRGAGGNSPLHF. In DNA, the CDR3 is TGCAGCGTACGGGGGGCAGGGGGAAATTCACCCCTCCACTTT.

This clone rates as medium-sized. The V and J genes are TRBV6-8 and TRBJ1-2; D gene ambiguous. The ends were cut back, 5 bases at V and 8 bases at J, with 21 bases in the middle. The CDR3 contains 15 residues. Germline V lookup: CDR1 MNHGY, CDR2 SAAAGT. The CDR3 reads CASSDGPGLSGGYTF. DNA of the CDR3: TGTGCCAGCAGTGACGGCCCCGGGCTATCGGGAGGCTACACCTTC.

The J gene is TRBJ2-7, the V gene TRBV30; the D gene is possibly TRBD2 (7 bases). The germline gives CDR1 GTSNPN, CDR2 SVGIG (reference sequence). Trimming took off 1 base at V and 4 bases at J, with 14 bases between the two ends. This CDR3 is built from 14 residues. The CDR3 here is CAWSDKGGAYEQYF. The CDR3 bases are TGTGCCTGGAGTGATAAAGGGGGGGCATACGAGCAGTACTTC.

The genes are TRBV9 and TRBJ1-1; D possibly corresponds to TRBD1 (5 bases). Germline CDR1 SGDLS, CDR2 YYNGEE. With 5 bases removed from V and 1 base from J, the gap between germline ends came to 15 bases. The CDR3 has 15 residues. CDR3 nucleotides: TGTGCCAGCAGTGTTAGGGGTGAGACGAACACTGAAGCTTTCTTT. Its translation is CASSVRGETNTEAFF.

This chain joins TRBV30 and TRBJ1-5; tentatively, D is TRBD1 (6 bases). The CDR3 spans 16 residues. The V gene lost 2 bases and the J gene lost 0 bases, with 14 bases spanning the gap. Germline values: CDR1 GTSNPN, CDR2 SVGIG (reference sequence). The CDR3 loop reads CAWSLSDRYSNQPQHF. The CDR3 bases are TGTGCCTGGAGTTTATCGGACAGATATAGCAATCAGCCCCAGCATTTT.

As regards this clone: At one of its ends the junction is not consistent with the germline gene, which may arise from a read error. The chain uses TRBV6-8 and TRBJ1-1; 9 bases line up with TRBD1. There are 15 residues in the CDR3. Germline CDR1 MNHGY, CDR2 SAAAGT. Written as DNA, the CDR3 is TGTGCCATCAGTGGGACAGGGACCATGAACACTGAAGCTTTCTTT. It yields the protein CAISGTGTMNTEAFF.

This chain joins TRBV6-8 and TRBJ1-5; TRBD1 is a possible D gene (5 bases). The germline V and J ends were trimmed by 7 bases and 6 bases, with 13 bases remaining between them. Germline-derived CDR1 and CDR2 are MNHGY and SAAAGT. The CDR3 has 13 amino acids. Written as DNA, the CDR3 is TGTGCCAGCATCCTGACAGAAGGTCAGCCCCAGCATTTT. As protein: CASILTEGQPQHF.

The rearrangement uses TRBV29-1 and TRBJ1-1; 8 bases map to TRBD1. Unmatched junction bases numbered 8, after V lost 4 bases and J lost 10 bases. Per germline, CDR1 SQVTM and CDR2 ANQGSEA. This CDR3 comprises 12 residues. CDR3 region: CSVGLRGLVAFF. The DNA for the CDR3 is TGCAGCGTTGGACTCAGGGGGCTCGTAGCTTTCTTT.

The chain links TRBV14 to TRBJ2-7; D tentatively fits TRBD1 or TRBD2 (6 bases each). Between the trimmed V and J ends, which lost 1 base and 6 bases, there was a span of 16 bases. The germline V gene has CDR1 SGHDN and CDR2 FVKESK. The CDR3 is 15 residues long. The CDR3 is CASSQGGAPGFEQYF. For the CDR3, the DNA is TGTGCCAGCAGCCAAGGGGGGGCCCCGGGCTTCGAGCAGTACTTC.

The chain carries TRBV5-1 and TRBJ2-2; no clear D. The CDR3 is made up of 15 amino acids. Germline lookup yields CDR1 SGHRS and CDR2 YFSETQ. V lost 0 bases to trimming and J lost 2 bases, with 8 bases between them. The CDR3 DNA follows: TGCGCCAGCAGCTTGGACTTCGGAAACACCGGGGAGCTGTTTTTT. Translated: CASSLDFGNTGELFF.

There are a few counts of this clone. This CDR3 reads CASSQAPGPDNSPLHF. CDR3 coding DNA: TGCGCCAGCAGCCAAGCGCCGGGACCTGATAATTCACCCCTCCACTTT. The V call is TRBV1, the J call TRBJ1-6. TRBV1 counts as a pseudogene. The CDR3 runs 16 residues.

This clone was picked up many times. CDR3 amino acids: CASSPPGTGTQTQYF. In nucleotides, the CDR3 is TGTGCCAGCAGCCCCCCCGGGACAGGGACGCAGACCCAGTACTTC. J is TRBJ2-5 and V is TRBV7-6; 9 bases are a match to TRBD1. The V gene end was trimmed by 5 bases and the J gene end by 6 bases; junction bases not matched to a gene: 10. The germline CDR1 and CDR2 sequences are SGHVS and FNYEAQ. CDR3 length: 15 residues.

This clone was detected ten times or more. Relative to the germline gene, one junction end is altered; a read error may explain this. The chain carries TRBV11-3 and TRBJ2-7, with no clear D. The CDR3 runs 14 residues. Germline CDR1 is SGHNT and CDR2 is YENEEA. CDR3 residues: CASSLGADSNEQYF. The CDR3 nucleotides are TGTGCCAGCAGCTTAGGGGCTGACTCCAACGAGCAGTACTTC. Using reference TRBV11-3 and TRBJ2-7 for the parts outside the CDR3, the full variable domain is EAGVVQSPRYKIIEKKQPVAFWCNPISGHNTLYWYLQNLGQGPELLIRYENEEAVDDSQLPKDRFSAERLKGVDSTLKIQPAELGDSAVYLCASSLGADSNEQYFGPGTRLTVT.

The chain recombines TRBV6-8 with TRBJ2-3, with TRBD2 identical over 8 bases. J lost 3 bases, V lost 5 bases, and 4 bases had no gene match. CDR1 is MNHGY and CDR2 is SAAAGT in the germline V gene. The CDR3 length is 14 residues. The CDR3 loop is CASSDQRGTDTQYF. CDR3 coding DNA: TGTGCCAGCAGTGATCAGCGGGGGACAGATACGCAGTATTTT.

V gene TRBV12-5 combines with J gene TRBJ1-5; TRBD1 aligns across 8 bases. The CDR3 totals 19 residues. The germline gives CDR1 LGHNT, CDR2 FRNRAP. V lost 1 base and J lost 4; bases outside the gene matches: 15. This CDR3 is CASGLDPVAGQGYNQPQHF. The CDR3 coding sequence is TGTGCTAGTGGTTTGGACCCCGTGGCTGGACAGGGCTATAATCAGCCCCAGCATTTT. Supplemented by reference TRBV12-5 and TRBJ1-5, the full variable domain reads DARVTQTPRHKVTEMGQEVTMRCQPILGHNTVFWYRQTMMQGLELLAYFRNRAPLDDSGMPKDRFSAEMPDATLATLKIQPSEPRDSAVYFCASGLDPVAGQGYNQPQHFGDGTRLSIL.

This clone was counted only a few times. CDR3 nucleotide sequence: TGTGCCAGCAGTTACTTAGAATATAGCAATCAGCCCCAGCATTTT. As protein: CASSYLEYSNQPQHF. V and J are TRBV6-8 and TRBJ1-5; unclear D gene. Germline V gene data show CDR1 as MNHGY and CDR2 as SAAAGT. The V end lost 1 base, the J end lost 0 bases, and 7 bases lay between the germline ends. This CDR3 is 15 amino acids long.

Written as DNA, the CDR3 is TGTGCCAGTGCTGCTACACGGCATTCGGGACTAGCGGGGGCTTACAATGAGCAGTTCTTC. It codes for CASAATRHSGLAGAYNEQFF. The chain recombines TRBV19 with TRBJ2-1; 14 bases fit TRBD2. Trimming cost V 8 bases and J 4 bases; bases outside gene matches: 19. Germline CDR1 is LNHDA and CDR2 is SQIVND (reference sequence). The CDR3 extends over 20 amino acids.

V usage is TRBV5-1 and J usage is TRBJ2-3, with no clear D. The germline gives CDR1 SGHRS, CDR2 YFSETQ. V lost 0 bases, J lost 0 bases, and 8 bases lay in between. The CDR3 has 15 residues. CDR3 in amino acids: CASSLGRPSTDTQYF. In DNA, the CDR3 is TGCGCCAGCAGCTTGGGCAGACCTAGCACAGATACGCAGTATTTT.